A selection of T cell receptor beta chains follows, all from one sample in a study of cytomegalovirus exposure and HLA in healthy donors. Measured with immunoSEQ multiplex PCR; TCRdb has only the in-frame clones, and not every one. The table has about 150,000 clones, 84% seen once. The sequenced sample was PBMCs. The receptors come from a boy between 2 and 10 years old in good health and CMV-seronegative. Each CDR3 is given with its conserved first and last residue. A D gene is named only where the DNA matches it firmly. Clone size, where shown, is once, few, many, or a class for clones that have expanded.

.,TRBD2,TRBV13,TRBJ2-7,CASSLSGTKYYEQYF,TGTGCCAGCAGCCTATCCGGGACTAAATACTACGAGCAGTACTTC
.,.,TRBV6-1,TRBJ1-2,CASAHPGFYGYTF,TGTGCCAGCGCCCATCCAGGATTCTATGGCTACACCTTC
once,.,TRBV4-2,TRBJ1-2,CASSKGNYGYTF,TGTGCCAGCAGCAAGGGGAACTATGGCTACACCTTC
.,.,TRBV18,TRBJ1-2,CASSPARGGSLNYGYTF,TGTGCCAGCTCACCGGCGAGGGGAGGGTCCCTTAACTATGGCTACACCTTC
.,TRBD1,TRBV11-2,TRBJ2-7,CASSRDRGSAQYF,TGTGCCAGCAGCCGGGACAGGGGATCAGCGCAGTACTTC
once,TRBD2,TRBV13,TRBJ2-1,CASSLGLAGGPRNEQFF,TGTGCCAGCAGCTTAGGCCTAGCGGGAGGGCCTCGGAATGAGCAGTTCTTC
.,.,TRBV5-6,TRBJ2-1,CASSELDEQFF,TGTGCCAGCAGCGAGTTGGATGAGCAGTTCTTC
few,.,TRBV11-2,TRBJ2-7,CASSFGLEQYF,TGTGCCAGCAGCTTCGGACTGGAGCAGTACTTC
.,.,TRBV9,TRBJ2-3,CASSVLGAPDTQYF,TGTGCCAGCAGCGTACTGGGGGCCCCAGATACGCAGTATTTT
.,TRBD1,TRBV4-2,TRBJ2-3,CASSRWTGADTQYF,TGTGCCAGCAGCCGCTGGACAGGAGCAGATACGCAGTATTTT
.,TRBD1,TRBV15,TRBJ2-1,CATTQGVLPYNEQFF,TGTGCCACAACGCAGGGGGTACTACCCTACAATGAGCAGTTCTTC
.,.,TRBV9,TRBJ1-4,CASSPPGANEKLFF,TGTGCCAGCAGCCCTCCCGGAGCTAATGAAAAACTGTTTTTT
.,.,TRBV9,TRBJ1-2,CASSTRGSYGYTF,TGTGCCAGCAGCACCCGGGGGTCCTATGGCTACACCTTC
.,.,TRBV9,TRBJ1-2,CASSVARGGGQAIYGYTF,TGTGCCAGCAGCGTAGCTCGTGGCGGCGGGCAAGCAATTTATGGCTACACCTTC
.,.,TRBV2,TRBJ1-3,CASCRGPLPWFSGNTIYF,TGTGCCAGCTGCAGGGGCCCGCTCCCGTGGTTCTCTGGAAACACCATATATTTT
.,TRBD1,TRBV5-6,TRBJ1-5,CASRGRDRGTYQPQHF,TGTGCCAGCAGAGGGAGGGACAGGGGAACGTATCAGCCCCAGCATTTT
.,.,TRBV4-1,TRBJ2-7,CASSAEALQGHDEQYF,TGCGCCAGCAGCGCAGAAGCTTTACAGGGTCACGACGAGCAGTACTTC
.,.,TRBV11-2,TRBJ2-7,CASSLGAGQTYEQYF,TGTGCCAGCAGCTTAGGCGCAGGACAGACCTACGAGCAGTACTTC
.,TRBD1,TRBV6-5,TRBJ1-4,CASSYSRDSEKLFF,TGTGCCAGCAGTTACTCCCGGGACAGTGAAAAACTGTTTTTT
.,.,TRBV7-3,TRBJ1-4,CASSPGPNEKLFF,TGTGCCAGCAGCCCAGGGCCCAATGAAAAACTGTTTTTT
few,.,TRBV7-2,TRBJ2-2,CASSFRSTGELFF,TGTGCCAGCAGCTTCCGTTCCACCGGGGAGCTGTTTTTT
.,.,TRBV5-1,TRBJ1-1,CASSLGGHTEAFF,TGCGCCAGCAGCTTGGGGGGGCACACTGAAGCTTTCTTT
.,TRBD2,TRBV18,TRBJ2-2,CASSHGLALNTGELFF,TGTGCCAGCTCGCATGGACTAGCCTTGAACACCGGGGAGCTGTTTTTT
once,TRBD2,TRBV4-2,TRBJ2-1,CASSQVGGRAAGEQFF,TGTGCCAGCAGCCAAGTAGGCGGGAGGGCCGCGGGTGAGCAGTTCTTC
.,.,TRBV7-4,TRBJ1-4,CASSPEGGGSEKLFF,TGTGCCAGCAGCCCAGAAGGTGGGGGGAGCGAAAAACTGTTTTTT
.,TRBD1,TRBV5-5,TRBJ1-2,CASSWALGGGRDYGYTF,TGTGCCAGCAGCTGGGCTCTCGGAGGGGGCAGGGACTATGGCTACACCTTC
once,.,TRBV5-6,TRBJ1-1,CASSFGFMNTEAFF,TGTGCCAGCAGCTTTGGCTTCATGAACACTGAAGCTTTCTTT
.,TRBD1,TRBV4-1,TRBJ1-4,CASSPTGGTNEKLFF,TGCGCCAGCAGCCCCACAGGGGGCACTAATGAAAAACTGTTTTTT
.,.,TRBV7-9,TRBJ2-7,CASSPSSYEQYF,TGTGCCAGCAGCCCCTCCTCCTACGAGCAGTACTTC
.,.,TRBV5-4,TRBJ2-5,CASSSQGRGETQYF,TGTGCCAGCAGTAGCCAGGGGAGAGGGGAGACCCAGTACTTC
.,TRBD1,TRBV2,TRBJ1-5,CASSSGQGQPQHF,TGTGCCAGCAGTTCCGGACAGGGGCAGCCCCAGCATTTT
.,.,TRBV18,TRBJ1-4,CASSPLRFNEKLFF,TGTGCCAGCTCACCGCTCCGGTTTAATGAAAAACTGTTTTTT
.,TRBD1,TRBV19,TRBJ2-7,CASRTGGTGAYEQYF,TGTGCCAGTAGGACGGGGGGGACAGGGGCCTACGAGCAGTACTTC
.,TRBD2,TRBV19,TRBJ2-1,CASSRLAEHNEQFF,TGTGCCAGTAGTAGACTAGCGGAGCACAATGAGCAGTTCTTC
.,.,TRBV4-1,TRBJ1-5,CASSRIPPSALRQPQHF,TGCGCCAGCAGCCGTATCCCCCCTAGCGCACTACGTCAGCCCCAGCATTTT
.,.,TRBV7-2,TRBJ2-5,CASSLEFRRLEETQYF,TGTGCCAGCAGCCTTGAGTTCAGGAGACTAGAGGAGACCCAGTACTTC
few,.,TRBV28,TRBJ2-5,CASSLGKTQETQYF,TGTGCCAGCAGTTTAGGCAAAACCCAAGAGACCCAGTACTTC
.,.,TRBV6-1,TRBJ1-1,CASSFTRRNTEAFF,TGTGCCAGCAGCTTCACCAGAAGGAACACTGAAGCTTTCTTT
.,.,TRBV6-5,TRBJ2-7,CASSYRQSSYEQYF,TGTGCCAGCAGTTATAGACAGAGCTCCTACGAGCAGTACTTC
once,TRBD2,TRBV29-1,TRBJ2-3,CSVGGRANLKSGTDTQYF,TGCAGCGTTGGGGGGAGGGCCAATTTGAAATCTGGCACAGATACGCAGTATTTT
.,TRBD2,TRBV7-2,TRBJ2-7,CASSLSGGPSYEQYF,TGTGCCAGCAGCTTGAGCGGGGGGCCCTCCTACGAGCAGTACTTC
.,.,TRBV4-3,TRBJ2-2,CASSPYGGTGGTGELFF,TGCGCCAGCAGCCCCTACGGGGGTACAGGAGGGACCGGGGAGCTGTTTTTT
once,TRBD1,TRBV9,TRBJ1-4,CASRRSGTGNEKLFF,TGTGCCAGCAGAAGATCCGGGACAGGGAATGAAAAACTGTTTTTT
.,.,TRBV9,TRBJ2-7,CASSVSTVPHTYEQYF,TGTGCCAGCAGCGTGTCGACTGTACCTCATACCTACGAGCAGTACTTC
once,.,TRBV7-9,TRBJ1-1,CASSSVNRDREAFF,TGTGCCAGCAGCTCCGTAAATAGAGACAGGGAAGCTTTCTTT
.,TRBD2,TRBV7-9,TRBJ2-5,CASSQTTGGGRETQYF,TGTGCCAGCAGCCAAACCACCGGCGGGGGGCGAGAGACCCAGTACTTC
.,.,TRBV19,TRBJ1-1,CASSRPVLNTEAFF,TGTGCCAGTAGTAGGCCAGTTTTGAACACTGAAGCTTTCTTT
few,TRBD1,TRBV6-5,TRBJ2-7,CASSYKQGESYEQYF,TGTGCCAGCAGTTACAAACAGGGGGAAAGCTACGAGCAGTACTTC